This T cell receptor beta chain comes out of a study of T cells in Graves' hyperthyroidism and ophthalmopathy. Amplification targeted TCR beta CDR3 regions from RNA transcripts. During a first-round RT-PCR of the TCR CDR3, the HTBI primer set was used. Via MiXCR, TCRdb re-called the multiplex PCR reads, giving one row per CDR3 protein. This table holds about 350,000 distinct CDR3 sequences, about 14% found once. With respect to this clonotype: The antigen is undetermined.

Study-wide findings and caveats: In blood, most of the thyroid clonotypes expanded above 0.001 were also present.

Patients between 18 and 65 years old had hyperthyroidism, newly diagnosed and lasting under 2 months. Clinical symptoms, serum thyroxine, TRAb, thyroid ultrasound and orbital computed tomography established diagnosis. PBMCs stemmed from around 9.3 ml fresh peripheral blood. This receptor was obtained from a woman aged 25 to 39 with Graves' hyperthyroidism. Material: blood.

The CDR3 bases are TGCAGTGCTCCGTCCCAGGGGGCGAGGGGGTACAATGAGCAGTTCTTC. Translation: CSAPSQGARGYNEQFF. The chain employs TRBV20-1 and TRBJ2-1; 8 nucleotides line up with TRBD1. This CDR3 has 16 residues. J was trimmed by 4 bases and V by 5 bases; bases with no gene match: 13. Germline values: CDR1 DFQATT, CDR2 SNEGSKA (reference sequence).